This entry concerns a single TCR beta chain. These data come from a study of T cells after yellow fever vaccination. TCRdb re-called the 5' RACE reads with MiXCR, one entry per CDR3 protein. The sample holds 250,000 or so distinct CDR3 sequences; less than 8.5% are singletons and the top ten take approximately 0.85%. This TCR was recovered from a man in his thirties or forties who received the YFV17D yellow fever vaccine. The material was CD4+ T cells sorted from PBMCs, obtained 15 days after the yellow fever booster vaccination.

The CDR3 sequence is CASSLASGQFYEQYF. Here the CDR3 DNA reads TGCGCCAGCAGCTTGGCCTCGGGACAGTTCTACGAGCAGTACTTC. The chain combines TRBV5-1 with TRBJ2-7; 7 positions agree with TRBD1. The V segment lost 0 bases and the J segment 3 bases; nucleotides outside the gene matches: 6. The germline V gene encodes CDR1 SGHRS and CDR2 YFSETQ. The length of the CDR3 is 15 residues.